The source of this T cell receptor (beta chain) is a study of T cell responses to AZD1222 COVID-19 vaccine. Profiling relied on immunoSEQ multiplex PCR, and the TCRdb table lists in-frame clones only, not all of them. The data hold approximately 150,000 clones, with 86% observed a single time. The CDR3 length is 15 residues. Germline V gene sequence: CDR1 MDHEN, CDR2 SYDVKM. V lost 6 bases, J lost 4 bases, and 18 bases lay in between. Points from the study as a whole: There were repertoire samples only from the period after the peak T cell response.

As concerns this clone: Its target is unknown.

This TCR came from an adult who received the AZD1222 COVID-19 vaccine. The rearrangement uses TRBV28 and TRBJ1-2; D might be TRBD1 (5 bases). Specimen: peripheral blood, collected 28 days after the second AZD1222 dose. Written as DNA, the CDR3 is TGTGCCAGCAGCCCGCTTGACACAGGCGCCTATGGCTACACCTTC. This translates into CASSPLDTGAYGYTF.